This entry features one TCR beta chain sequence. Its antigen is as yet unknown. The sample originates from a study of cytomegalovirus exposure and HLA in healthy donors. About the research overall: The Caucasian-associated ancestry cluster contained about 80% of the approximately 400 genotyped donors. Study results and caveats: In a later analysis, CMV-associated beta chains were mostly HLA-associated, it appeared. Most of the TCR beta V segments (in an earlier analysis) were productive either about 87% or about 30% of the time.

CDR3 length equals 12 residues. Germline loops: CDR1 SQVTM, CDR2 ANQGSEA. Trimming left V 7 bases short and J 5 bases short, with 12 bases between. Vbeta (60) and Jbeta (13) primers were used in the PCR. Produced via immunoSEQ multiplex PCR; TCRdb's table is partial and in-frame only. The sample consists of around 52,000 clones, around 83% of them appearing once. The J gene is TRBJ2-1, the V gene TRBV29-1; weak D call: TRBD2 (6 bases). The origin of this receptor is a middle-aged man in good health and CMV-seronegative. The sample was PBMCs. The CDR3 loop is CSALDYHNEQFF. CDR3 sequence (DNA): TGCAGCGCCTTGGACTACCACAATGAGCAGTTCTTC.